These 7 T cell receptor beta chains were sequenced from one sample in a study of blood T cell repertoires in COVID-19. The repertoire was sequenced with immunoSEQ multiplex PCR; TCRdb's copy has only in-frame clones and lacks some. Here the sample spans a few hundred thousand clones, over 75% being singletons. The sequencing input was PBMCs or T cells enriched from blood (not recorded which). The receptors were gathered from a woman aged 55-69 years who had recovered from COVID-19.

The V call is TRBV24-1, the J call TRBJ1-1; 11 nucleotides agree with TRBD1. CDR3 length: 15 residues. V shed 9 bases, J shed 6 bases, and the junction held 11 bases outside the gene matches. Germline CDR1 is KGHDR and CDR2 is SFDVKD. This CDR3 is CATRTGDRGFAEAFF. The CDR3 bases are TGTGCCACCCGAACCGGGGACAGGGGGTTCGCTGAAGCTTTCTTT.

The V gene is TRBV29-1, the J gene TRBJ2-1; the match to TRBD1 covers 10 bases. The CDR3 extends over 13 amino acids. From germline, CDR1 is SQVTM and CDR2 ANQGSEA. J was trimmed by 3 bases and V by 7 bases; bases with no gene match: 3. CDR3 in amino acids: CSGWTGGYNEQFF. The CDR3 region has the DNA TGCAGCGGATGGACAGGGGGCTACAATGAGCAGTTCTTC.

V and J are TRBV27 and TRBJ1-1, with D possibly matching TRBD1 (6 bases). This CDR3 spans 14 amino acids. Germline lookup yields CDR1 MNHEY and CDR2 SMNVEV (reference sequence). Trimming took 5 bases from V and 3 from J, leaving 13 bases between them. As DNA, the CDR3 is TGTGCCAGCAGTACCAGACAGGCCTACACTGAAGCTTTCTTT. Residues: CASSTRQAYTEAFF.

The chain carries TRBV6-4 and TRBJ2-7, with a possible D match to TRBD1 (6 bases). CDR1 MRHNA and CDR2 SNTAGT come from the germline V gene. Trimming stripped 10 bases from V and 2 bases from J, with 12 bases between. The CDR3 runs to 12 residues. DNA of the CDR3: TGTGCCATCCCCAGGACAGCCTACGAGCAGTACTTC. Its translation: CAIPRTAYEQYF.

The rearrangement uses TRBV11-2 and TRBJ2-2, with D possibly being TRBD2 (6 bases). V was shortened by 3 bases and J by 3 bases, with 20 bases between the two germline ends. This CDR3 comprises 18 residues. CDR1 SGHAT and CDR2 FQNNGV come from the germline V gene. In DNA, the CDR3 is TGTGCCAGCAGCTTCTACTGGAAGGGCGCGGGGTACACCGGGGAGCTGTTTTTT. Encoded protein: CASSFYWKGAGYTGELFF.

The rearrangement uses TRBV11-1 and TRBJ2-1; TRBD2 matches 7 bases. CDR3 length: 15 amino acids. Germline values: CDR1 SGHAT, CDR2 FQDESV (reference sequence). V lost 3 bases and J lost 7; bases outside the gene matches: 9. For the CDR3, the DNA is TGTGCCAGCAGCTTCGGCGGGGGAGGAGATAATGAGCAGTTCTTC. Translated, it gives CASSFGGGGDNEQFF. Full variable domain (rest looked up from reference TRBV11-1 and TRBJ2-1): EAEVAQSPRYKITEKSQAVAFWCDPISGHATLYWYRQILGQGPELLVQFQDESVVDDSQLPKDRFSAERLKGVDSTLKIQPAELGDSAMYLCASSFGGGGDNEQFFGPGTRLTVL.

The chain employs TRBV5-8 and TRBJ2-5; 8 bases are a match to TRBD1. CDR3 size: 14 residues. CDR1 SGHTS and CDR2 YDEGEE come from the germline V gene. Unmatched junction bases numbered 8, after V lost 9 bases and J lost 1 base. The CDR3 is CATLRGQAQETQYF. The CDR3 DNA follows: TGTGCCACTCTCAGGGGACAGGCCCAAGAGACCCAGTACTTC. Drawing the rest from reference TRBV5-8 and TRBJ2-5, the complete variable domain is EAGVTQSPTHLIKTRGQQATLRCSPISGHTSVYWYQQALGLGLQFLLWYDEGEERNRGNFPPRFSGRQFPNYSSELNVNALELEDSALYLCATLRGQAQETQYFGPGTRLLVL.